The 16 T cell receptor beta chains below come from one sample, sequenced in a study of PD-1 and CTLA-4 blockade in melanoma (dated by TCRdb to about 2021). Receptor libraries were prepared by the immunoSEQ multiplex PCR assay. TCRdb's version of the immuneACCESS table is confined to in-frame rearrangements and falls short of the full clone set. An unresolved V gene accounts for under half of the shortfall where checked; the remainder is of unknown origin. Recorded for this sample are tens of thousands of clones; about nine tenths of them occurred a single time. The ten largest clones add up to more than 5.5% of the sample. The sample was CD8+ T cells from peripheral blood, taken from a patient given anti-PD-1 treatment. The receptors stem from a human donor with melanoma.

This chain uses TRBV18 with TRBJ2-1, with 10 bases aligning to TRBD2. CDR1 and CDR2 from the germline V gene are KGHSH and LQKENI. CDR3 length: 16 amino acids. The junction had 6 bases not matched to a gene; V was cut back by 4 bases and J by 3 bases. The CDR3 DNA reads as TGTGCCAGCTCACTCACTAGCGGGACAAGCTACAATGAGCAGTTCTTC. This encodes CASSLTSGTSYNEQFF. The whole variable domain, filled in from reference TRBV18 and TRBJ2-1, reads NAGVMQNPRHLVRRRGQEARLRCSPMKGHSHVYWYRQLPEEGLKFMVYLQKENIIDESGMPKERFSAEFPKEGPSILRIQQVVRGDSAAYFCASSLTSGTSYNEQFFGPGTRLTVL.

The chain recombines TRBV7-9 with TRBJ1-1; 10 bases agree with TRBD1. Germline CDR1 SEHNR, CDR2 FQNEAQ (reference sequence). J lost 4 bases, V lost 6 bases, and 8 bases had no gene match. The CDR3 length is 15 residues. DNA for the CDR3: TGTGCCAGCAGACGACAGGGGGCTCAATTCACTGAAGCTTTCTTT. Its protein product is CASRRQGAQFTEAFF.

The chain couples TRBV30 to TRBJ2-3, with D tentatively TRBD1 (6 bases). V was trimmed by 6 bases and J by 3 bases, leaving 13 bases between them. From germline, CDR1 is GTSNPN and CDR2 SVGIG (reference sequence). This CDR3 has 13 amino acids. The CDR3 bases are TGTGCCTGCGACTCAGGGGTAACAGATACGCAGTATTTT. It specifies CACDSGVTDTQYF.

The rearrangement uses TRBV27 and TRBJ2-3; D is ambiguous. The V gene lost 6 bases and the J gene lost 0 bases, with 7 bases spanning the gap. This CDR3 comprises 13 residues. Germline V gene sequence: CDR1 MNHEY, CDR2 SMNVEV (reference sequence). CDR3 sequence (DNA): TGTGCCAGCAGGGAGAGTAGCACAGATACGCAGTATTTT. This codes for CASRESSTDTQYF.

V gene TRBV19 combines with J gene TRBJ2-2; D is unresolved. This CDR3 has 15 amino acids. Deletions cut 1 base from V and 1 base from J, with 7 bases between. CDR1 and CDR2 from the germline V gene are LNHDA and SQIVND (reference sequence). CDR3 loop: CASSIGFLNTGELFF. The CDR3 DNA reads as TGTGCCAGTAGTATAGGGTTTTTGAACACCGGGGAGCTGTTTTTT.

The chain joins TRBV28 to TRBJ1-1; no definite D call. The CDR3 has 11 residues. The V and J ends lost 5 bases and 1 base respectively, with 2 bases between them. Germline lookup yields CDR1 MDHEN and CDR2 SYDVKM. CDR3 nucleotides: TGTGCCAGCAGTGCGAACACTGAAGCTTTCTTT. Protein product: CASSANTEAFF.

The chain links TRBV5-1 to TRBJ2-7, with 9 bases fitting TRBD1. V was pared by 2 bases and J by 1 base, with 7 bases of the junction left unmatched. Per germline, CDR1 SGHRS and CDR2 YFSETQ. The CDR3 has 16 residues. The chain's CDR3 is CASSFRQTGGSYEQYF. CDR3 nucleotide sequence: TGCGCCAGCAGCTTTCGACAGACAGGGGGTTCCTACGAGCAGTACTTC.

The CDR3 loop reads CATSRGQGLETQYF. CDR3 DNA: TGTGCCACCAGCAGAGGGCAGGGGCTGGAGACCCAGTACTTC. The chain joins TRBV15 to TRBJ2-5; the D gene is possibly TRBD1 (6 bases). Germline-derived CDR1 and CDR2 are LNHNV and YYDKDF (reference sequence). V was cut by 1 base and J by 5 bases, with 11 bases left in between. The CDR3 spans 14 residues. The full variable domain, rest sourced from reference TRBV15 and TRBJ2-5, is DAMVIQNPRYQVTQFGKPVTLSCSQTLNHNVMYWYQQKSSQAPKLLFHYYDKDFNNEADTPDNFQSRRPNTSFCFLDIRSPGLGDTAMYLCATSRGQGLETQYFGPGTRLLVL.

The chain carries TRBV21-1 and TRBJ2-3. TRBV21-1 is marked as a pseudogene. The CDR3 is 16 residues long. The CDR3 spells CASSKEGGLWTDTQYF. CDR3 DNA sequence: TGTGCCAGCAGCAAAGAGGGGGGCCTGTGGACAGATACGCAGTATTTT.

V usage is TRBV4-2 and J usage is TRBJ2-1; D might be TRBD2 (5 bases). CDR1 and CDR2 from the germline V gene are LGHNA and YNFKEQ. This CDR3 is 13 amino acids long. The germline V and J ends were trimmed by 1 base and 9 bases, with 10 bases remaining between them. Written as DNA, the CDR3 is TGTGCCAGCAGCCAAGGAGGAGGAGGTGAGCAGTTCTTC. Translated, it gives CASSQGGGGEQFF.

The chain couples TRBV7-9 to TRBJ2-3; D perhaps matches TRBD2 (6 bases). The CDR3 has 15 amino acids. Germline CDR1 is SEHNR and CDR2 is FQNEAQ (reference sequence). The germline V and J ends were trimmed by 0 bases and 8 bases, with 15 bases remaining between them. The CDR3 loop reads CASSLAQARRGTQYF. The CDR3 nucleotides are TGTGCCAGCAGCTTAGCGCAGGCGCGGAGGGGTACGCAGTATTTT.

J is TRBJ2-7 and V is TRBV11-3; possibly TRBD2 for D (5 bases). The CDR3 loop spans 17 amino acids. V lost 2 bases and J lost 1, with 18 bases in between. From germline, CDR1 is SGHNT and CDR2 YENEEA. In nucleotides, the CDR3 is TGTGCCAGCAGCTTAAGGAAGGACTTCAAACCTTCCTACGAGCAGTACTTC. Its protein product is CASSLRKDFKPSYEQYF.

The chain combines TRBV6-2 or TRBV6-3 with TRBJ2-2, with D perhaps TRBD1 or TRBD2 (5 bases each). V gave up 2 bases and J gave up 7 bases, with 11 bases separating them. The CDR3 sequence is 14 residues long. CDR1 is MNHEY and CDR2 is SVGEGT in the germline V gene. The CDR3 loop reads CASSYGTGGGELFF. The CDR3 region has the DNA TGTGCCAGCAGTTACGGGACGGGCGGCGGGGAGCTGTTTTTT.

The chain has TRBV3-1 (or the pseudogene TRBV3-2) and TRBJ2-5; D is unresolved. The CDR3 runs 13 residues. CDR1 is LGHDT, CDR2 YNNKEL, per germline (reference sequence). Trimming took 2 bases from V and 3 from J, leaving 7 bases between them. CDR3 residues: CASSQWFEETQYF. The CDR3 coding sequence is TGTGCCAGCAGCCAATGGTTTGAAGAGACCCAGTACTTC.

The chain links TRBV25-1 to TRBJ1-5; no clear D gene. V gave up 8 bases and J gave up 7 bases, with 3 bases separating them. This CDR3 is 9 amino acids long. Germline V CDR1 and CDR2: MGHDK, SYGVNS. CDR3 region: CASGQPQHF. The DNA for the CDR3 is TGTGCCAGCGGGCAGCCCCAGCATTTT.

V usage is TRBV6-5 and J usage is TRBJ1-1; a weak D match, TRBD1 (6 bases). The CDR3 loop spans 15 amino acids. Germline values: CDR1 MNHEY, CDR2 SVGAGI. Trimming removed 0 bases from V and 5 bases from J, with 13 bases in between. Here the CDR3 DNA reads TGTGCCAGCAGTTACTCTAATACAGGGAGGACTGAAGCTTTCTTT. The encoded protein is CASSYSNTGRTEAFF.